The 26 T cell receptor beta chains listed next were all sequenced from one sample in a study of cytomegalovirus exposure and HLA in healthy donors. 13 Jbeta primers and 60 Vbeta primers were used for the PCR. The protocol was immunoSEQ multiplex PCR, while the TCRdb copy is restricted to in-frame clones and leaves out a portion. The sample has 160,000 or so clones, around four fifths seen once. Sequencing input: PBMCs. These receptors originate from a woman in her 50s in good health and CMV-seronegative.

V and J are TRBV4-1 and TRBJ2-5; the D gene is possibly TRBD2 (6 bases). CDR1 and CDR2 (germline): MGHRA, YSYEKL. The CDR3 is 15 residues long. V dropped 3 bases and J dropped 4 bases, with 15 bases sitting between them. The CDR3 spells CASSQDGTEGETQYF. CDR3 in DNA: TGCGCCAGCAGCCAGGACGGGACTGAAGGAGAGACCCAGTACTTC.

This clone was recorded a few times. This CDR3 is CASSRSAGGVNQPQHF. As DNA, the CDR3 is TGTGCCAGCAGCAGGTCAGCGGGAGGAGTGAATCAGCCCCAGCATTTT. The chain recombines TRBV5-6 with TRBJ1-5; D uncertain. CDR1 SGHDT and CDR2 YYEEEE come from the germline V gene. V lost 4 bases and J 4 bases, leaving 18 bases between the germline ends. The CDR3 is made up of 16 amino acids.

This clone was recorded only once. The chain links TRBV28 to TRBJ2-4, with a tentative D call TRBD1 (6 bases). This CDR3 contains 13 residues. The germline CDR1 and CDR2 sequences are MDHEN and SYDVKM. Trimming left V 2 bases short and J 15 bases short, with 17 bases between. This chain's CDR3 is CASSLILMDSRYF. CDR3 coding DNA: TGTGCCAGCAGTTTAATCCTCATGGACAGTCGGTACTTC.

The rearrangement links TRBV7-9 to TRBJ1-1; D call uncertain. The CDR3 loop spans 14 amino acids. Trimming left V 5 bases short and J 6 bases short, with 16 bases between. The germline CDR1 and CDR2 sequences are SEHNR and FQNEAQ (reference sequence). The CDR3 DNA reads as TGTGCCAGCAGCCCTTCCGGGAGGGCTGCTGAAGCTTTCTTT. Amino acids: CASSPSGRAAEAFF.

The chain uses TRBV2 and TRBJ2-1; no definite D call. This CDR3 is 13 amino acids long. The germline V gene has CDR1 SNHLY and CDR2 FYNNEI. The V gene lost 2 bases and the J gene lost 7 bases, with 9 bases spanning the gap. The CDR3 DNA reads as TGTGCCAGCAGTGAACAGAGGAGAAATGAGCAGTTCTTC. Translating it yields CASSEQRRNEQFF.

The rearrangement links TRBV30 to TRBJ2-6; TRBD2 is a possible D gene (6 bases). Per germline, CDR1 GTSNPN and CDR2 SVGIG (reference sequence). V lost 5 bases to trimming and J lost 0 bases, with 8 bases between them. The CDR3 has 14 amino acids. CDR3 amino acids: CAWGGLSGANVLTF. The DNA of the CDR3 is TGTGCCTGGGGAGGGCTCTCTGGGGCCAACGTCCTGACTTTC.

This sequence joins TRBV5-4 and TRBJ1-1; no clear D. Per the germline V gene, CDR1 is SGHNT and CDR2 is YYREEE (reference sequence). V lost 5 bases to trimming and J lost 3 bases, with 17 bases between them. This CDR3 has 15 residues. The CDR3 spells CASSRDLAGDTEAFF. The CDR3 nucleotides are TGTGCCAGCAGTCGAGATCTGGCCGGGGACACTGAAGCTTTCTTT. Variable domain in full (rest from reference TRBV5-4 and TRBJ1-1): ETGVTQSPTHLIKTRGQQVTLRCSSQSGHNTVSWYQQALGQGPQFIFQYYREEENGRGNFPPRFSGLQFPNYSSELNVNALELDDSALYLCASSRDLAGDTEAFFGQGTRLTVV.

V and J are TRBV5-6 and TRBJ1-1; 7 bases are a match to TRBD1. V trimming: 0 bases; J trimming: 6 bases; junction bases outside the gene matches: 8. Germline V CDR1 and CDR2: SGHDT, YYEEEE. This CDR3 spans 15 amino acids. CDR3 sequence: CASSLGQGKVSEAFF. The DNA for the CDR3 is TGTGCCAGCAGCTTGGGACAGGGCAAGGTATCTGAAGCTTTCTTT.

The chain couples TRBV30 to TRBJ2-3; 15 bases agree with TRBD2. This CDR3 has 17 residues. V was pared by 7 bases and J by 0 bases, with 8 bases of the junction left unmatched. Germline assignment: CDR1 GTSNPN and CDR2 SVGIG (reference sequence). Here the CDR3 DNA reads TGTGCCTCCCAGGGACTAGCGGGAGGAGGGAGCACAGATACGCAGTATTTT. Protein: CASQGLAGGGSTDTQYF.

V usage is TRBV5-5 and J usage is TRBJ1-2; possibly TRBD1 for D (5 bases). The CDR3 spans 18 residues. Germline V CDR1 and CDR2: SGHKS, YYEKEE (reference sequence). V was trimmed by 0 bases and J by 0 bases, leaving 18 bases between them. The CDR3 DNA follows: TGTGCCAGCAGCTTGGGGGCAGGGTGGAATCCCGCTAACTATGGCTACACCTTC. Its protein product is CASSLGAGWNPANYGYTF.

This chain uses TRBV4-2 with TRBJ2-2, with TRBD2 matching 8 bases. Germline lookup yields CDR1 LGHNA and CDR2 YNFKEQ. CDR3 length: 16 amino acids. Trimming removed 0 bases from V and 6 bases from J; junction bases left unmatched: 6. CDR3 coding DNA: TGTGCCAGCAGCCAAGACCCGGGGGGGCTGGCCGGGGAGCTGTTTTTT. Protein sequence: CASSQDPGGLAGELFF.

The chain joins TRBV28 to TRBJ1-2, with 7 bases fitting TRBD1. The CDR3 sequence is 15 residues long. V was pared by 4 bases and J by 6 bases, with 11 bases of the junction left unmatched. From germline, CDR1 is MDHEN and CDR2 SYDVKM. The CDR3 coding sequence is TGTGCCAGCAGTTCCTGGGACAGTCTCTCCAATGGCTACACCTTC. It encodes CASSSWDSLSNGYTF.

This chain connects TRBV4-3 to TRBJ2-2; the D gene is possibly TRBD1 (5 bases). This CDR3 spans 16 amino acids. V was shortened by 3 bases and J by 2 bases, with 13 bases between the two germline ends. Germline CDR1 and CDR2: LGHNA and YSLEER. CDR3 loop: CASSQGTGANTGELFF. The CDR3 DNA reads TGCGCCAGCAGCCAGGGAACAGGAGCTAACACCGGGGAGCTGTTTTTT.

The V gene is TRBV19, the J gene TRBJ2-1; 7 bases match TRBD2. Germline V gene sequence: CDR1 LNHDA, CDR2 SQIVND (reference sequence). The CDR3 totals 14 residues. J was trimmed by 2 bases and V by 5 bases; bases with no gene match: 3. DNA for the CDR3: TGTGCCAGTAGTTTCGGGGGGACCTACAATGAGCAGTTCTTC. It codes for CASSFGGTYNEQFF.

V gene TRBV6-5 combines with J gene TRBJ2-7; TRBD1 might be the D (5 bases). The CDR3 runs 13 residues. Germline CDR1 MNHEY, CDR2 SVGAGI. V was trimmed by 6 bases and J by 1 base, leaving 10 bases between them. The CDR3 DNA reads as TGTGCCAGCAGCCCAGGGAAATCCTACGAGCAGTACTTC. Amino acid sequence: CASSPGKSYEQYF.

The V and J genes are TRBV29-1 and TRBJ2-3; D gene unclear. CDR3 length equals 14 residues. V lost 3 bases to trimming and J lost 5 bases, with 15 bases between them. The germline gives CDR1 SQVTM, CDR2 ANQGSEA. The CDR3, as DNA: TGCAGCGTTGACGTCTCCCGGCAGGTAGATACGCAGTATTTT. Translating it yields CSVDVSRQVDTQYF.

This rearrangement joins TRBV18 to TRBJ2-7, with 7 bases identical to TRBD1. This CDR3 has 13 amino acids. The V and J ends lost 3 bases and 2 bases, in that order; junction bases with no gene match: 1. Germline V CDR1 and CDR2: KGHSH, LQKENI. As DNA, the CDR3 is TGTGCCAGCTCACCCGGGACAGCCTACGAGCAGTACTTC. This encodes CASSPGTAYEQYF.

The chain links TRBV18 to TRBJ1-4; D is undetermined. CDR1 KGHSH and CDR2 LQKENI come from the germline V gene. The CDR3 has 15 residues. Trimming took 2 bases from V and 4 from J, leaving 11 bases between them. This CDR3 is CASSPTSPRNEKLFF. Written as DNA, the CDR3 is TGTGCCAGCTCACCAACAAGTCCCCGTAATGAAAAACTGTTTTTT.

This chain uses TRBV28 with TRBJ1-4; TRBD1 aligns across 8 bases. Germline values: CDR1 MDHEN, CDR2 SYDVKM. The CDR3 extends over 15 amino acids. Trimming at V came to 4 bases and at J to 4 bases, leaving 5 bases not matched to a gene. The CDR3 bases are TGTGCCAGCAGTTCGGCAGGGGGCCTTAATGAAAAACTGTTTTTT. This translates into CASSSAGGLNEKLFF.

The genes are TRBV7-9 and TRBJ2-5, with 8 bases that match TRBD2. The germline V gene has CDR1 SEHNR and CDR2 FQNEAQ (reference sequence). There are 15 residues in the CDR3. V lost 5 bases and J lost 1; bases outside the gene matches: 6. The CDR3: CASSPYSGVQETQYF. CDR3 coding DNA: TGTGCCAGCAGCCCCTATAGCGGGGTCCAAGAGACCCAGTACTTC.

This chain connects TRBV6-5 to TRBJ1-1; no firm D call. Trimming shortened V by 8 bases and J by 2 bases, and 12 bases separated the two germline ends. The V gene's germline CDR1 is MNHEY and CDR2 SVGAGI. The CDR3 is 13 amino acids. CDR3 in DNA: TGTGCCAGCCTTGGCAGACTCAACACTGAAGCTTTCTTT. Protein sequence: CASLGRLNTEAFF.

This clone has only one observation. The rearrangement joins TRBV27 to TRBJ2-1, with 14 bases fitting TRBD2. CDR3 length: 16 residues. From germline, CDR1 is MNHEY and CDR2 SMNVEV (reference sequence). V lost 5 bases to trimming and J lost 5 bases; unmatched junction nucleotides: 5. The CDR3 nucleotides are TGTGCCAGCAGTCTTAGACTAGCGGGAGGGCACAATGAGCAGTTCTTC. It specifies CASSLRLAGGHNEQFF.

This clone was counted once. The genes are TRBV6-6 and TRBJ2-7; the match to TRBD1 covers 9 bases. Germline V lookup: CDR1 MNHNY, CDR2 SVGAGI (reference sequence). This CDR3 is 14 amino acids long. Unmatched junction bases numbered 2, after V lost 5 bases and J lost 0 bases. The DNA of the CDR3 is TGTGCCAGCAGTCGACAGGGGGACTCCTACGAGCAGTACTTC. This codes for CASSRQGDSYEQYF.

The V and J genes are TRBV10-3 and TRBJ2-3, with D perhaps matching TRBD1 (6 bases). The CDR3 sequence is 16 residues long. V lost 0 bases and J lost 0, with 10 bases in between. The V gene's germline CDR1 is ENHRY and CDR2 SYGVKD. CDR3 sequence reads: CAISESIQGSTDTQYF. CDR3 DNA: TGTGCCATCAGTGAGTCAATACAGGGCAGCACAGATACGCAGTATTTT.

A note on this clone: The junction differs from germline at one of its ends, possibly a read error. The V gene is TRBV7-8, the J gene TRBJ2-1, with 13 bases lining up with TRBD2. Germline CDR1 is SGHVS and CDR2 is FQNEAQ. The CDR3 has 14 residues. Written as DNA, the CDR3 is TGTGCCAGCAGCAACAGGACTAGCGGGAGTCGATTGCTCTTC. This sequence encodes CASSNRTSGSRLLF.

This clone was picked up a small number of times. The rearrangement uses TRBV7-9 and TRBJ2-7, with 8 bases matching TRBD2. Trimming took 7 bases from V and 2 from J; bases not matched to a gene: 4. CDR1 SEHNR and CDR2 FQNEAQ come from the germline V gene (reference sequence). The CDR3 runs to 13 residues. The CDR3 spells CASTREGTYEQYF. The DNA for the CDR3 is TGTGCCAGCACCCGGGAGGGGACCTACGAGCAGTACTTC. Drawing the rest from reference TRBV7-9 and TRBJ2-7, the complete variable domain is DTGVSQNPRHKITKRGQNVTFRCDPISEHNRLYWYRQTLGQGPEFLTYFQNEAQLEKSRLLSDRFSAERPKGSFSTLEIQRTEQGDSAMYLCASTREGTYEQYFGPGTRLTVT.